The 21 T cell receptor beta chains listed next were all sequenced from one sample in a study of cytomegalovirus exposure and HLA in healthy donors. Primers for the PCR totalled 60 Vbeta and 13 Jbeta. Sequenced by immunoSEQ multiplex PCR; TCRdb stores in-frame clones only, minus some. The table has around 85,000 clones, 70% to 80% seen once; the top ten hold approximately 20%. The sequenced sample was PBMCs. These receptors were obtained from a young man in good health and CMV-seropositive.

This clone has only a few counts. The V gene is TRBV28, the J gene TRBJ1-3; possibly TRBD1 for D (5 bases). In germline, CDR1 is MDHEN, CDR2 SYDVKM. Trimming cost V 5 bases and J 3 bases, with 11 bases left between them. The CDR3 has 14 amino acids. In DNA, the CDR3 is TGTGCCAGCAGTATAAGGGGTGGTGGAAACACCATATATTTT. As protein: CASSIRGGGNTIYF.

CDR3 protein: CASTGLLGNTIYF. The CDR3, as DNA: TGTGCCAGCACGGGTCTCCTCGGAAACACCATATATTTT. The genes are TRBV13 and TRBJ1-3; the D is unclear. Trimming pared 7 bases from V and 4 bases from J, leaving 11 bases between. Germline loops: CDR1 PRHDT, CDR2 FYEKMQ (reference sequence). This CDR3 is 13 amino acids long.

The chain has TRBV9 and TRBJ2-2, with TRBD2 identical over 11 bases. Germline CDR1 and CDR2: SGDLS and YYNGEE. Unmatched junction bases numbered 5, after V lost 3 bases and J lost 4 bases. The CDR3 contains 16 residues. CDR3 protein: CASSALAGGFTGELFF. CDR3 coding DNA: TGTGCCAGCAGCGCCTTAGCGGGAGGGTTCACCGGGGAGCTGTTTTTT.

This chain joins TRBV4-3 and TRBJ2-7; tentative D call: TRBD2 (7 bases). The ends were cut back, 0 bases at V and 6 bases at J, with 12 bases in the middle. This CDR3 contains 14 residues. Germline V lookup: CDR1 LGHNA, CDR2 YSLEER. The CDR3 loop reads CASSQEQGGGEQYF. CDR3 in DNA: TGCGCCAGCAGCCAAGAACAGGGAGGGGGCGAGCAGTACTTC.

V gene TRBV2 combines with J gene TRBJ2-3; 10 bases line up with TRBD2. V trimming: 4 bases; J trimming: 4 bases; junction bases outside the gene matches: 5. Germline V gives CDR1 SNHLY, CDR2 FYNNEI. The CDR3 runs to 15 residues. The CDR3 spells CASSGVAGGADTQYF. The CDR3 region has the DNA TGTGCCAGCAGTGGGGTAGCGGGGGGTGCAGATACGCAGTATTTT.

This chain connects TRBV6-1 to TRBJ1-2; 9 positions match TRBD1. Unmatched junction bases numbered 11, after V lost 7 bases and J lost 8 bases. This CDR3 contains 14 residues. Germline V gene sequence: CDR1 MNHNS, CDR2 SASEGT. This CDR3 reads CASTFRDRARGYTF. CDR3 coding DNA: TGTGCCAGCACTTTCCGGGACAGGGCTAGAGGCTACACCTTC.

The chain uses TRBV6-5 and TRBJ2-6, with D possibly being TRBD1 (5 bases). This CDR3 is 15 amino acids long. CDR1 and CDR2 from the germline V gene are MNHEY and SVGAGI. V lost 7 bases and J lost 0, with 10 bases in between. CDR3 sequence reads: CASTRQHSGANVLTF. The CDR3 coding sequence is TGTGCCAGCACAAGACAGCACTCTGGGGCCAACGTCCTGACTTTC.

V is TRBV2 and J is TRBJ1-2; D is ambiguous. Deletions cut 6 bases from V and 6 bases from J, with 8 bases between. Germline CDR1 SNHLY, CDR2 FYNNEI. CDR3 size: 11 residues. CDR3 nucleotides: TGTGCCAGCAGCGCCTCGGATGGCTACACCTTC. Translating it yields CASSASDGYTF.

This chain links TRBV27 with TRBJ2-5; the D gene is possibly TRBD2 (7 bases). Germline CDR1 MNHEY, CDR2 SMNVEV (reference sequence). Deletions cut 8 bases from V and 3 bases from J, with 22 bases between. The CDR3 covers 16 residues. This CDR3 reads CASGSLGGGPEETQYF. The CDR3 DNA reads TGTGCCAGCGGTAGTTTGGGCGGGGGCCCAGAAGAGACCCAGTACTTC.

The chain combines TRBV19 with TRBJ1-1; tentatively, D is TRBD1 (5 bases). V lost 3 bases and J lost 1, with 6 bases in between. From germline, CDR1 is LNHDA and CDR2 SQIVND (reference sequence). The CDR3 length is 13 residues. Written as DNA, the CDR3 is TGTGCCAGTAGTATGACAGAGAACACTGAAGCTTTCTTT. As protein: CASSMTENTEAFF.

This clone was observed a single time. The rearrangement uses TRBV15 and TRBJ1-5; D not resolved. The CDR3 totals 12 residues. V shed 0 bases and J shed 10 bases, with 7 bases lying between them. CDR1 and CDR2 from the germline V gene are LNHNV and YYDKDF (reference sequence). DNA of the CDR3: TGTGCCACCAGCAGAGAGGGCGATCCCCAGCATTTT. Protein sequence: CATSREGDPQHF.

V usage is TRBV7-2 and J usage is TRBJ2-1, with TRBD2 matching over 7 bases. This CDR3 region has 14 residues. CDR1 is SGHTA, CDR2 FQGNSA, per germline. The V segment lost 5 bases and the J segment 7 bases; nucleotides outside the gene matches: 8. The CDR3 reads CASSRPGRGNEQFF. The CDR3 DNA sequence: TGTGCCAGCAGCCGTCCGGGGAGGGGAAATGAGCAGTTCTTC.

This chain joins TRBV28 and TRBJ1-4, with D tentatively TRBD1 (5 bases). The CDR3 is 15 amino acids. CDR1 and CDR2 from the germline V gene are MDHEN and SYDVKM. The V end lost 4 bases, the J end lost 8 bases, and 17 bases lay between the germline ends. The CDR3 bases are TGTGCCAGCAGTTCAACCCCGGAGGGACGGGAAAAACTGTTTTTT. It yields the protein CASSSTPEGREKLFF.

This chain links TRBV7-6 with TRBJ2-2; TRBD2 matches at 8 bases. Germline values: CDR1 SGHVS, CDR2 FNYEAQ. The V and J ends lost 0 bases and 2 bases, in that order; junction bases with no gene match: 2. This CDR3 has 16 amino acids. The CDR3 sequence is CASSLASGGNTGELFF. CDR3 nucleotide sequence: TGTGCCAGCAGCTTAGCGAGCGGGGGCAACACCGGGGAGCTGTTTTTT.

J is TRBJ1-2 and V is TRBV19, with TRBD1 as a possible D gene (6 bases). The V gene lost 3 bases and the J gene lost 4 bases, with 12 bases spanning the gap. The germline gives CDR1 LNHDA, CDR2 SQIVND (reference sequence). This CDR3 is 14 amino acids long. The CDR3 DNA reads as TGTGCCAGTAGTATGAATAACAGGGCCTATGGCTACACCTTC. Translated, it gives CASSMNNRAYGYTF.

Worth noting for this clone: The sample carries other DNA sequences with the same CDR3. The V call is TRBV7-3, the J call TRBJ1-1; TRBD1 matches at 7 bases. The germline gives CDR1 SGHTA, CDR2 FQGTGA. Losses at the gene ends were 5 bases for V and 4 bases for J; bases not matched to a gene: 4. The length of the CDR3 is 13 residues. CDR3 protein: CASSRQGGTEAFF. For the CDR3, the DNA is TGTGCCAGCAGCCGACAGGGTGGCACTGAAGCTTTCTTT.

The chain employs TRBV28 and TRBJ1-5; D is perhaps TRBD1 (6 bases). V gave up 3 bases and J gave up 0 bases, with 9 bases separating them. Germline CDR1 is MDHEN and CDR2 is SYDVKM. This CDR3 region has 15 residues. The CDR3 loop is CASSFPTGSNQPQHF. CDR3 nucleotide sequence: TGTGCCAGCAGTTTCCCGACAGGTAGCAATCAGCCCCAGCATTTT.

V is TRBV10-3 and J is TRBJ2-1, with TRBD2 matching 14 bases. The CDR3 loop spans 15 amino acids. The germline gives CDR1 ENHRY, CDR2 SYGVKD. Trimming removed 3 bases from V and 6 bases from J; junction bases left unmatched: 1. The CDR3, as DNA: TGTGCCATCAGTGATGGGACTAGCGGGGGCAATGAGCAGTTCTTC. Residues: CAISDGTSGGNEQFF.

V is TRBV4-3 and J is TRBJ1-2; possibly TRBD1 for D (5 bases). CDR3 length equals 15 residues. Germline CDR1 and CDR2: LGHNA and YSLEER. The V and J ends lost 0 bases and 2 bases respectively, with 10 bases between them. CDR3 DNA: TGCGCCAGCAGCCAAGATGCAGGGAACAACTATGGCTACACCTTC. Amino acids: CASSQDAGNNYGYTF.

CDR3 in amino acids: CASSQGILRGSINEQFF. CDR3 bases: TGCGCCAGCAGCCAAGGAATATTGCGGGGGAGCATCAATGAGCAGTTCTTC. V is TRBV4-1 and J is TRBJ2-1; TRBD2 matches 7 bases. V shed 1 base, J shed 6 bases, and the junction held 12 bases outside the gene matches. From germline, CDR1 is MGHRA and CDR2 YSYEKL. The CDR3 is 17 amino acids.

The chain combines TRBV6-1 with TRBJ2-2; 7 bases line up with TRBD1. J gave up 6 bases and V 5 bases, and 6 bases lay outside the gene matches. The V gene's germline CDR1 is MNHNS and CDR2 SASEGT. The CDR3 contains 14 residues. The CDR3 nucleotides are TGTGCCAGCAGTCCGAGGGGGCTGGCCGGGGAGCTGTTTTTT. This sequence encodes CASSPRGLAGELFF.